These 2 T cell receptor beta chains were all obtained from the same sample, sequenced in a study of cytomegalovirus exposure and HLA in healthy donors (dated by TCRdb to the late 2010s). The library was produced with the immunoSEQ multiplex PCR assay. For the multiplex PCR, a mixture combining 60 forward primers for TCR Vbeta segments and 13 reverse primers for TCR Jbeta segments was used. The immuneACCESS repertoire file appears here via TCRdb, limited to in-frame rearrangements. These files lack a portion of the clones; in checked studies, under half of the deficit traces to unresolved V genes, and the cause of the others is not known. The sample table shows 150,000 to 200,000 clones, and 70% to 80% are seen once. 3.5% to 4.5% of the sample lies in the top ten. Material: PBMCs. All receptors come from a woman aged 55-75 years in good health and CMV-seropositive.

The chain is built from TRBV7-8 and TRBJ2-1; 11 bases match TRBD2. This CDR3 comprises 13 residues. Germline CDR1 and CDR2: SGHVS and FQNEAQ. The V and J ends lost 3 bases and 9 bases, in that order; junction bases with no gene match: 1. This CDR3 reads CASSLGLAAEQFF. For the CDR3, the DNA is TGTGCCAGCAGCTTGGGACTAGCGGCTGAGCAGTTCTTC.

This chain joins TRBV9 and TRBJ1-5; 7 bases are a match to TRBD1. CDR1 and CDR2 (germline): SGDLS, YYNGEE. The V and J ends lost 0 bases and 2 bases, in that order; junction bases with no gene match: 8. The CDR3 extends over 17 amino acids. CDR3 DNA: TGTGCCAGCAGCGTAGGCTCGGGGCAGGGGGGCAATCAGCCCCAGCATTTT. It is translated as CASSVGSGQGGNQPQHF.